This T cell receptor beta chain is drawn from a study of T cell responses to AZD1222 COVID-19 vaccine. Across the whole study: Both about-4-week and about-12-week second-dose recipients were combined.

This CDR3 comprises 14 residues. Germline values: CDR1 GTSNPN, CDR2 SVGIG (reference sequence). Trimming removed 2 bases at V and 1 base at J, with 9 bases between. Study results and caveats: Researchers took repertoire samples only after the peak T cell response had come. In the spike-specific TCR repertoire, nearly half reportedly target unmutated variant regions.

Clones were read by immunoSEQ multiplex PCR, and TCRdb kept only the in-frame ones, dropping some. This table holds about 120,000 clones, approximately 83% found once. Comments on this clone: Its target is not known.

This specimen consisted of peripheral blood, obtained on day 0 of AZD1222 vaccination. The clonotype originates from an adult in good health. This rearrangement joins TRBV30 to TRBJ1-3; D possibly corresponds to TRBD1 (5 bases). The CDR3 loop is CAWSTGGSGNTIYF. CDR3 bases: TGTGCCTGGAGTACCGGGGGATCTGGAAACACCATATATTTT.